These 25 T cell receptor beta chains originate from one sample sequenced in a study of persistence of HIV-infected CD4 T cells. Cells were stimulated with CMV-infected fibroblast lysates at roughly 10 ug/mL. CD40L/CD69 double-negative CD45RO-high memory CD4+ T cells were collected. The immunoSEQ assay was version 4, run in survey mode. Clones were sequenced by immunoSEQ multiplex PCR, and TCRdb holds only the in-frame ones, with some missing. The repertoire holds roughly 34,000 clones, around 76% seen once, with about 6.8% in the top ten. Their antigens remain unidentified. The sample here was CD4+ T cells sorted from PBMCs after roughly 18-hour stimulation, taken from a patient who received antiretroviral therapy. Receptors were obtained from an adult woman with HIV who was CMV-seropositive.

The count of this clone is one. The chain couples TRBV5-6 to TRBJ1-1, with TRBD1 as a possible D gene (6 bases). The CDR3 consists of 15 residues. V was cut by 3 bases and J by 4 bases, with 16 bases left in between. Germline assignment: CDR1 SGHDT and CDR2 YYEEEE. CDR3 in DNA: TGTGCCAGCAGCTCGCCACAGGGAGGGAGCACTGAAGCTTTCTTT. It is translated as CASSSPQGGSTEAFF.

The rearrangement joins TRBV6-5 to TRBJ1-1, with TRBD1 identical over 9 bases. Trimming took 2 bases from V and 6 from J; bases not matched to a gene: 4. The CDR3 spans 14 residues. Germline V gene data show CDR1 as MNHEY and CDR2 as SVGAGI. The CDR3 spells CASSYGQGPAEAFF. The CDR3 DNA sequence: TGTGCCAGCAGTTACGGACAGGGGCCGGCTGAAGCTTTCTTT.

The chain couples TRBV18 to TRBJ1-5; a possible D gene is TRBD1 (6 bases). Germline-derived CDR1 and CDR2 are KGHSH and LQKENI. Deletions cut 0 bases from V and 3 bases from J, with 12 bases between. This CDR3 comprises 16 residues. DNA for the CDR3: TGTGCCAGCTCACCACCGGCAGGACAGCTCAATCAGCCCCAGCATTTT. Translated, it gives CASSPPAGQLNQPQHF. Using reference TRBV18 and TRBJ1-5 for the parts outside the CDR3, the full variable domain is NAGVMQNPRHLVRRRGQEARLRCSPMKGHSHVYWYRQLPEEGLKFMVYLQKENIIDESGMPKERFSAEFPKEGPSILRIQQVVRGDSAAYFCASSPPAGQLNQPQHFGDGTRLSIL.

The V gene is TRBV3-1 (or the pseudogene TRBV3-2), the J gene TRBJ2-7; 13 bases fit TRBD2. V lost 8 bases, J lost 4 bases, and 5 bases stayed unmatched. The CDR3 is 14 amino acids. Germline assignment: CDR1 LGHDT and CDR2 YNNKEL (reference sequence). CDR3 amino acids: CASQGLAGKYEQYF. The CDR3 bases are TGTGCCAGCCAGGGACTAGCGGGAAAGTACGAGCAGTACTTC.

The chain recombines TRBV13 with TRBJ2-3; possibly TRBD1 for D (6 bases). V dropped 3 bases and J dropped 3 bases, with 10 bases sitting between them. The CDR3 loop spans 14 amino acids. CDR1 is PRHDT and CDR2 is FYEKMQ in the germline V gene (reference sequence). The CDR3, as DNA: TGTGCCAGCAGCTTCGGGGACACTACAGATACGCAGTATTTT. Protein product: CASSFGDTTDTQYF.

The CDR3 coding sequence is TGCGCCAGCAGCTCTCAGGGTTACCTCCCCACTGAAGCTTTCTTT. Translation: CASSSQGYLPTEAFF. The chain couples TRBV5-1 to TRBJ1-1, with D maybe TRBD1 (5 bases). Between the trimmed V and J ends, which lost 3 bases and 4 bases, there was a span of 16 bases. Germline-derived CDR1 and CDR2 are SGHRS and YFSETQ. The CDR3 spans 15 residues.

This chain links TRBV4-3 with TRBJ2-4; tentative D call: TRBD2 (6 bases). This CDR3 contains 16 residues. Germline CDR1 reads LGHNA; CDR2 reads YSLEER. Trimming stripped 5 bases from V and 0 bases from J, with 14 bases between. CDR3 coding DNA: TGCGCCAGCAGCGAAAAATGGGGGGTAGCCAAAAACATTCAGTACTTC. Translating gives CASSEKWGVAKNIQYF.

This sequence joins TRBV19 and TRBJ1-5, with D possibly TRBD1 on 6 matching bases. V was cut by 6 bases and J by 3 bases, with 18 bases left in between. CDR3 size: 16 residues. The germline CDR1 and CDR2 sequences are LNHDA and SQIVND (reference sequence). The CDR3 nucleotides are TGTGCCAGTAGGTTACAACAGGGCTTTGTCAATCAGCCCCAGCATTTT. This gives the protein CASRLQQGFVNQPQHF.

This rearrangement joins TRBV5-1 to TRBJ2-5; 7 bases line up with TRBD1. V lost 7 bases to trimming and J lost 2 bases; unmatched junction nucleotides: 11. Germline V CDR1 and CDR2: SGHRS, YFSETQ. This CDR3 contains 15 residues. In DNA form, the CDR3 reads TGCGCCAGCCAGGGAGCAGGGGGTAATCAAGAGACCCAGTACTTC. Translation: CASQGAGGNQETQYF.

The chain carries TRBV3-1 (or the pseudogene TRBV3-2) and TRBJ1-1; a possible D gene is TRBD1 (5 bases). The CDR3 runs to 14 residues. The V gene lost 3 bases and the J gene lost 5 bases, with 13 bases spanning the gap. Germline CDR1 LGHDT, CDR2 YNNKEL (reference sequence). This chain's CDR3 is CASSHVGRGTEAFF. Here the CDR3 DNA reads TGTGCCAGCAGCCATGTTGGGCGGGGGACTGAAGCTTTCTTT.

This clone has more than one count but fewer than ten. The V call is TRBV29-1, the J call TRBJ2-7; tentatively, D is TRBD2 (6 bases). CDR1 is SQVTM and CDR2 is ANQGSEA in the germline V gene. Deletions cut 4 bases from V and 3 bases from J, with 13 bases between. CDR3 length equals 13 residues. CDR3 nucleotide sequence: TGCAGCGTTGGACTAGTCTCGGGCTACGAGCAGTACTTC. This gives the protein CSVGLVSGYEQYF.

This clone has just one count. The chain couples TRBV14 to TRBJ2-5; D gene uncertain. The CDR3 contains 13 residues. Germline V lookup: CDR1 SGHDN, CDR2 FVKESK. The ends were cut back, 4 bases at V and 11 bases at J, with 17 bases in the middle. The CDR3 reads CASSPNTRIGQYF. The CDR3 region has the DNA TGTGCCAGCAGCCCGAACACGAGGATAGGGCAGTACTTC.

V and J are TRBV15 and TRBJ2-3, with unresolved D. The length of the CDR3 is 13 residues. Trimming removed 6 bases at V and 1 base at J, with 8 bases between. Per the germline V gene, CDR1 is LNHNV and CDR2 is YYDKDF (reference sequence). CDR3 loop: CATRTSRTDTQYF. CDR3 in DNA: TGTGCCACCAGGACTTCCCGCACAGATACGCAGTATTTT.

This clone was detected a few times. The chain couples TRBV2 to TRBJ2-5, with D perhaps matching TRBD2 (5 bases). Between the trimmed V and J ends, which lost 8 bases and 0 bases, there was a span of 7 bases. The germline V gene encodes CDR1 SNHLY and CDR2 FYNNEI. This CDR3 comprises 12 residues. CDR3 nucleotide sequence: TGTGCCAGCCGGAGGTACCAAGAGACCCAGTACTTC. Protein product: CASRRYQETQYF. Using reference TRBV2 and TRBJ2-5 for the parts outside the CDR3, the full variable domain is EPEVTQTPSHQVTQMGQEVILRCVPISNHLYFYWYRQILGQKVEFLVSFYNNEISEKSEIFDDQFSVERPDGSNFTLKIRSTKLEDSAMYFCASRRYQETQYFGPGTRLLVL.

V gene TRBV11-3 combines with J gene TRBJ1-1; 8 bases align to TRBD1. In germline, CDR1 is SGHNT, CDR2 YENEEA. The CDR3 runs 13 residues. Trimming cost V 5 bases and J 4 bases; bases outside gene matches: 3. Here the CDR3 DNA reads TGTGCCAGCAGCCGCGGACAGGGCACTGAAGCTTTCTTT. Protein sequence: CASSRGQGTEAFF.

This chain links TRBV5-1 with TRBJ2-3; 8 bases are a match to TRBD1. Germline CDR1 SGHRS, CDR2 YFSETQ. The CDR3 has 15 amino acids. V lost 3 bases and J lost 4; bases outside the gene matches: 7. The CDR3 nucleotides read TGCGCCAGCAGCTCAGGGGGCGTCTTGGCAGATACGCAGTATTTT. Its protein product is CASSSGGVLADTQYF. The full variable domain, with the rest looked up from reference TRBV5-1 and TRBJ2-3, is KAGVTQTPRYLIKTRGQQVTLSCSPISGHRSVSWYQQTPGQGLQFLFEYFSETQRNKGNFPGRFSGRQFSNSRSEMNVSTLELGDSALYLCASSSGGVLADTQYFGPGTRLTVL.

This chain links TRBV10-3 with TRBJ1-5; the D gene is possibly TRBD1 (6 bases). The CDR3 covers 14 residues. Germline-derived CDR1 and CDR2 are ENHRY and SYGVKD. Trimming removed 3 bases at V and 7 bases at J, with 13 bases between. Written as DNA, the CDR3 is TGTGCCATCAGTGATTGGGGGGGCGACCAGCCCCAGCATTTT. Amino acid sequence: CAISDWGGDQPQHF.

The genes are TRBV5-1 and TRBJ2-5; 9 bases align to TRBD1. CDR3 size: 17 residues. Germline V lookup: CDR1 SGHRS, CDR2 YFSETQ. V was pared by 0 bases and J by 1 base, with 7 bases of the junction left unmatched. CDR3 residues: CASSLGTGTGRQETQYF. CDR3 nucleotides: TGCGCCAGCAGCTTGGGCACCGGGACAGGGCGCCAAGAGACCCAGTACTTC.

The chain carries TRBV6-2 or TRBV6-3 and TRBJ2-6; the match to TRBD1 covers 7 bases. The CDR3 covers 14 residues. Germline V CDR1 and CDR2: MNHEY, SVGEGT. V dropped 5 bases and J dropped 2; count of bases not matched to a gene: 0. CDR3 sequence reads: CASSTGAGANVLTF. In DNA form, the CDR3 reads TGTGCCAGCAGTACAGGGGCTGGGGCCAACGTCCTGACTTTC.

The chain couples TRBV7-2 to TRBJ1-4; unclear D gene. Germline loops: CDR1 SGHTA, CDR2 FQGNSA. This CDR3 region has 14 residues. V dropped 5 bases and J dropped 5 bases, with 12 bases sitting between them. CDR3 amino acids: CASSQQRFNEKLFF. The DNA for the CDR3 is TGTGCCAGCAGCCAACAGAGATTCAATGAAAAACTGTTTTTT.

V is TRBV2 and J is TRBJ2-6; unclear D gene. CDR1 and CDR2 from the germline V gene are SNHLY and FYNNEI. This CDR3 is 14 amino acids long. V lost 6 bases and J lost 4, with 10 bases in between. The chain's CDR3 is CASRGRVGANVLTF. The CDR3 DNA follows: TGTGCCAGCAGGGGTCGGGTCGGGGCCAACGTCCTGACTTTC.

The gene calls are TRBV5-1 and TRBJ2-7; 12 nucleotides match TRBD1. Germline V lookup: CDR1 SGHRS, CDR2 YFSETQ. The CDR3 is 17 amino acids. The trim removed 0 bases at V and 7 bases at J, leaving 11 bases unmatched. The CDR3 DNA reads TGCGCCAGCAGCTTGGTACCTCCGGGACAGGGGGCGTATGAGCAGTACTTC. Encoded protein: CASSLVPPGQGAYEQYF. Full variable domain (rest looked up from reference TRBV5-1 and TRBJ2-7): KAGVTQTPRYLIKTRGQQVTLSCSPISGHRSVSWYQQTPGQGLQFLFEYFSETQRNKGNFPGRFSGRQFSNSRSEMNVSTLELGDSALYLCASSLVPPGQGAYEQYFGPGTRLTVT.

The V gene is TRBV21-1, the J gene TRBJ1-5; TRBD1, the table's D call, lacks a check against the DNA. TRBV21-1 is noted as a pseudogene. This CDR3 spans 14 amino acids. CDR3 residues: CAGGGPYLNQPQHF. As DNA, the CDR3 is TGTGCCGGAGGGGGCCCCTATCTTAATCAGCCCCAGCATTTT.

This clone has more than one count but fewer than ten. The chain combines TRBV19 with TRBJ2-7, with 9 bases that match TRBD1. Germline V gene lookup returns CDR1 LNHDA and CDR2 SQIVND (reference sequence). Losses at the gene ends were 5 bases for V and 1 base for J; bases not matched to a gene: 6. The length of the CDR3 is 15 residues. The DNA of the CDR3 is TGTGCCAGTAGTCGGGACAGGGTGAGTTCCTACGAGCAGTACTTC. Translation gives CASSRDRVSSYEQYF.

This clone appeared once. The gene calls are TRBV28 and TRBJ2-3, with TRBD1 as a possible D gene (6 bases). V was pared by 5 bases and J by 0 bases, with 12 bases between. Germline V CDR1 and CDR2: MDHEN, SYDVKM. CDR3 length equals 15 residues. CDR3 coding DNA: TGTGCCAGCAGTCCAAGGACAGCTAGCACAGATACGCAGTATTTT. Protein sequence: CASSPRTASTDTQYF.